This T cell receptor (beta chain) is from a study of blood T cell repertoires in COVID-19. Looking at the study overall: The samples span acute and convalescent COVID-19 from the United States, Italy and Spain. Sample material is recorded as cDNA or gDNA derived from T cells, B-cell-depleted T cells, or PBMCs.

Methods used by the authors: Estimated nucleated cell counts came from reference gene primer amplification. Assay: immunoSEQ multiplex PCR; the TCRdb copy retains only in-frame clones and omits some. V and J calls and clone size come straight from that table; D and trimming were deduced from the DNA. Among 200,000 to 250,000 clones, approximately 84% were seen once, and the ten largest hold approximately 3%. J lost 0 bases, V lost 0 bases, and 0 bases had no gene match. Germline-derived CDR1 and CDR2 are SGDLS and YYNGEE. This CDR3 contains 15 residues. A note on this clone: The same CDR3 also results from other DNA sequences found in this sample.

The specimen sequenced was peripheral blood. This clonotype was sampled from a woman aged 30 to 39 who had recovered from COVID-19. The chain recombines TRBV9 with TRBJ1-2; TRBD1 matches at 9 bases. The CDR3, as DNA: TGTGCCAGCAGCGTAGGGACAGGGGCTAACTATGGCTACACCTTC. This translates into CASSVGTGANYGYTF.